This is a list of T cell receptor beta chains from one sample in a study of cytomegalovirus exposure and HLA in healthy donors. The assay was immunoSEQ multiplex PCR, and TCRdb's table has in-frame clones only and misses some. The sample lists about 120,000 clones, approximately 78% seen once, with about 3.3% in the top ten. The sequencing input was PBMCs. These receptors all stem from a woman in her twenties or thirties in good health and CMV-seropositive. CDR3s include the opening cysteine and the closing phenylalanine or tryptophan. Each record gives: D gene, clone size, V gene, J gene, CDR3 DNA, CDR3 protein. D genes are given only for firm matches. Not every row has a clone size; where given, it reads once, few, many or a size class.

>.|.|TRBV7-2|TRBJ1-2
TGTGCCAGCAGCCCGAAAGCCGGGGGGAACTATGGCTACACCTTC
CASSPKAGGNYGYTF
>TRBD2|.|TRBV11-2|TRBJ2-5
TGTGCCAGCAGCTTATACGGGACGGGGGGTTCCAGGGAGACCCAGTACTTC
CASSLYGTGGSRETQYF
>.|few|TRBV7-9|TRBJ2-1
TGTGCCAGCAGCTCGGTTGAGCAGTTCTTC
CASSSVEQFF
>.|.|TRBV4-1|TRBJ2-3
TGCGCCAGCAGCCCCAGTCACGGGACTAGCACAGATACGCAGTATTTT
CASSPSHGTSTDTQYF
>.|.|TRBV7-2|TRBJ1-2
TGTGCCAGCAGCTTCGACAACAATGGCTACACCTTC
CASSFDNNGYTF
>.|.|TRBV5-1|TRBJ2-7
TGCGCCAGCAGCTTAAACGTAGCCCGACCCCGCGAGCAGTACTTC
CASSLNVARPREQYF
>TRBD2|.|TRBV5-1|TRBJ2-5
TGCGCCAGCAGCCCAGGACTAGCGGGGGGGTCGCGCCAAGAGACCCAGTACTTC
CASSPGLAGGSRQETQYF
>.|once|TRBV6-1|TRBJ1-2
TGTGCCAGCAGTGCGGTCTTATCCGCAGGCGGCTACACCTTC
CASSAVLSAGGYTF
>.|few|TRBV5-6|TRBJ2-3
TGTGCCAGCAGCTTCGGGGACACTACGCAGTATTTT
CASSFGDTTQYF
>TRBD2|.|TRBV6-1|TRBJ2-5
TGTGCCAGCAGTGAACTAGCGGGGGGACCACAAGAGACCCAGTACTTC
CASSELAGGPQETQYF
>TRBD1|once|TRBV28|TRBJ1-2
TGTGTCAGCAGACTGGGACAGATCTATGGCTACACCTTC
CVSRLGQIYGYTF
>.|.|TRBV11-1|TRBJ2-3
TGTGCCAGCAGCCTGGGGGCAGGGATAGATACGCAGTATTTT
CASSLGAGIDTQYF
>TRBD2|.|TRBV4-2|TRBJ2-3
TGTGCCAGCAGCCAAGATGTTGCGGGGGGGGATCGGAAAGATACGCAGTATTTT
CASSQDVAGGDRKDTQYF
>TRBD1|few|TRBV7-9|TRBJ1-3
TGTGCCAGCAGCCTTATGGGGGACAGGGGGAACACCATATATTTT
CASSLMGDRGNTIYF
>TRBD2|.|TRBV9|TRBJ2-3
TGTGCCAGCAGCGTAGACGGGCGGGGGGGCCTGGATACGCAGTATTTT
CASSVDGRGGLDTQYF
>TRBD1|.|TRBV11-3|TRBJ2-3
TGTGCCAGCAGCGGTGGACAGGGTAACGGGTTTAGCACAGATACGCAGTATTTT
CASSGGQGNGFSTDTQYF
>TRBD2|.|TRBV6-5|TRBJ2-2
TGTGCCAGCAGTTACCTCTGGACTAGCGGGGCCGGGGAGCTGTTTTTT
CASSYLWTSGAGELFF
>TRBD1|.|TRBV14|TRBJ2-2
TGTGCCAGCAGCCAACGGACAGGGAACACCGGGGAGCTGTTTTTT
CASSQRTGNTGELFF
>.|.|TRBV5-1|TRBJ1-1
TGCGCCAGCAGCTTGTTCAGTAACACTGAAGCTTTCTTT
CASSLFSNTEAFF
>.|.|TRBV2|TRBJ1-1
TGTGCCAGCAGCGTAGCTTTCTTT
CASSVAFF
>TRBD1|once|TRBV7-6|TRBJ2-3
TGTGCCAGCAGCCCAACCGCGGGGACAGGGGGCGAAGGTACGCAGTATTTT
CASSPTAGTGGEGTQYF
>TRBD2|.|TRBV9|TRBJ2-3
TGTGCCAGCAGCGTAGGGGTTGGAGTAGCGGGGAGCACAGATACGCAGTATTTT
CASSVGVGVAGSTDTQYF
>.|.|TRBV5-1|TRBJ2-7
TGCGCCAGCAGCCCCGGCAGGGCAAAACTCTACGAGCAGTACTTC
CASSPGRAKLYEQYF
>.|.|TRBV5-6|TRBJ2-5
TGTGCCAGCAGCTTTTTGACTACTGGACGGACCCAGTACTTC
CASSFLTTGRTQYF
>.|.|TRBV6-1|TRBJ1-3
TGTGCCAGCAGTGAAGCACAGGCCGTCTCTGGAAACACCATATATTTT
CASSEAQAVSGNTIYF
>TRBD2|.|TRBV5-1|TRBJ2-1
TGCGCCAGTGGTAGCGGGGGAATATACAATGAGCAGTTCTTC
CASGSGGIYNEQFF
>.|once|TRBV28|TRBJ1-1
TGTGCCAGCAGTTTAAGTCCAGGAACAAGTGAAGCTTTCTTT
CASSLSPGTSEAFF
>TRBD1|.|TRBV6-1|TRBJ1-2
TGTGCCAGCAACCGGGACAGCCTAGGCTATGGCTACACCTTC
CASNRDSLGYGYTF
>TRBD1|.|TRBV6-5|TRBJ1-1
TGTGCCAGCAGGTCCCCGGACAGGGAAACTGAAGCTTTCTTT
CASRSPDRETEAFF
>.|.|TRBV6-1|TRBJ2-1
TGTGCCAGCATGTCGGGGTTGGGGTCCTACAATGAGCAGTTCTTC
CASMSGLGSYNEQFF
>.|.|TRBV6-1|TRBJ2-7
TGCGCCAGCAGTGCGGGGCAGCTAGGACAGTACGAGCAGTACTTC
CASSAGQLGQYEQYF
>.|.|TRBV19|TRBJ2-4
TGTGCCAGTAGTATAGATCTCGTGAGATCCCCGTACTTC
CASSIDLVRSPYF
>.|.|TRBV1|TRBJ2-2
TGCACCAGCAGGCTAAGTATGCGTACGAACACCGGGGAGCTGTTTTTT
CTSRLSMRTNTGELFF
>TRBD1|.|TRBV2|TRBJ2-7
TGTGCCAGCGGTACAAAGGGACAGGGGTCCTACGAGCAGTACTTC
CASGTKGQGSYEQYF
>TRBD2|.|TRBV18|TRBJ2-7
TGTGCCAGCTCACCGTCTAGCGGGGGACCCTACGAGCAGTACTTC
CASSPSSGGPYEQYF
>.|.|TRBV4-3|TRBJ2-5
TGCGCCAGCAGCCAAACAGACAGAGAGCAGTACTTC
CASSQTDREQYF
>.|.|TRBV7-9|TRBJ1-2
TGTGCCAGCAGCTCCGCAGGGGAGGGCTATGGCTACACCTTC
CASSSAGEGYGYTF
>.|.|TRBV5-6|TRBJ2-7
TGTGCCAGCAGCTTGTGGGCTCGCGAGCAGTACTTC
CASSLWAREQYF
>TRBD1|.|TRBV10-3|TRBJ1-2
TGTGCCATCAGTGATCCCACGACAGGGGCCGGCTATGGCTACACCTTC
CAISDPTTGAGYGYTF
>TRBD2|.|TRBV7-2|TRBJ2-1
TGTGCCAGCAGTCTCACCGGACTAGCTGCCTCCTACAATGAGCAGTTCTTC
CASSLTGLAASYNEQFF
>.|.|TRBV30|TRBJ1-2
TGTGCCTGGAGTGGCGGGGATGGGGCTCCTATTTCTGGCTACACCTTC
CAWSGGDGAPISGYTF
>.|.|TRBV19|TRBJ1-2
TGTGCCAGTAGTATACGAACTACCTATGGCTACACCTTC
CASSIRTTYGYTF
>.|few|TRBV18|TRBJ1-4
TGTGCCAGCTCACAGGACAGATATGAAAAACTGTTTTTT
CASSQDRYEKLFF
>.|.|TRBV2|TRBJ1-6
TGTGCCAGCAGGGCGGGGCAGAATAATTCACCCCTCCACTTT
CASRAGQNNSPLHF
>.|few|TRBV29-1|TRBJ2-5
TGCAGCGTCCCACTTATCGGGGAGACCCAGTACTTC
CSVPLIGETQYF
>TRBD1|.|TRBV2|TRBJ1-2
TGTGCCAGCAACCGGGACAGCTATGGCTACACCTTC
CASNRDSYGYTF